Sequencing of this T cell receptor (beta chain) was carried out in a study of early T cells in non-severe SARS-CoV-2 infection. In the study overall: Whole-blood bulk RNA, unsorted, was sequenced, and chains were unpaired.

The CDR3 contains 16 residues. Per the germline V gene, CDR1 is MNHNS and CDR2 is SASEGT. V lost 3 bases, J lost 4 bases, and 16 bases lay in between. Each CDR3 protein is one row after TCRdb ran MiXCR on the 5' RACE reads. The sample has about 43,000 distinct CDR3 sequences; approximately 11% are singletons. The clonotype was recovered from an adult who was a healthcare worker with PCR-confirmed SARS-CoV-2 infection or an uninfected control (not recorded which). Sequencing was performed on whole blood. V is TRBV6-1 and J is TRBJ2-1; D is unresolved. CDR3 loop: CASSDEDLNLYNEQFF. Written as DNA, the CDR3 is TGTGCCAGCAGTGATGAGGATCTTAACCTTTACAATGAGCAGTTCTTC.